One TCR beta chain is described in this entry. Its antigen is unknown. The data stem from a study of tissue T cells after allogeneic stem cell transplantation. Study information: Pathologist review favored tissue samples showing histologically apparent lymphocytes.

The protocol was immunoSEQ multiplex PCR, while the TCRdb copy is restricted to in-frame clones and leaves out a portion. The sample holds 4,000 to 5,000 clones, around 80% seen once. This CDR3 spans 13 amino acids. V shed 5 bases and J shed 6 bases, with 13 bases lying between them. This research-autopsy study prospectively enrolled adult allogeneic hematopoietic cell transplant recipients with steroid-refractory graft-versus-host disease. GI sites, liver, skin and spleen were taken after median 9.75 post-mortem hours. General study results and limits: Shared clones across patients were few; motif clustering revealed tissue-specific shared signatures.

The chain is built from TRBV12-3 or TRBV12-4 and TRBJ1-1; D unclear. This sequence originates from an older male patient with steroid-refractory graft-versus-host disease after an allogeneic stem cell transplant. Some of the T cells might come from the graft donor. This sample comprised esophageal tissue, obtained at autopsy. The CDR3 loop reads CASSRVAVPEAFF. As DNA, the CDR3 is TGTGCCAGCAGTAGGGTGGCGGTCCCTGAAGCTTTCTTT.